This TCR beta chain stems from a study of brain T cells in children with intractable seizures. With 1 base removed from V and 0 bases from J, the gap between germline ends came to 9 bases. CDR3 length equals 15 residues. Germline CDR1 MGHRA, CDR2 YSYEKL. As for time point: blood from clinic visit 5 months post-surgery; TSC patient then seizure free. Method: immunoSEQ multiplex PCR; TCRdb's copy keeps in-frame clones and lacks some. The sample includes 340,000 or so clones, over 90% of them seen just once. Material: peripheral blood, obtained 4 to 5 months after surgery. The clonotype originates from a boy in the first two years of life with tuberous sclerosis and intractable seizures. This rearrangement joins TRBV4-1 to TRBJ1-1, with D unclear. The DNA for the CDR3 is TGCGCCAGCAGCCAAGTCCATACAATGAACACTGAAGCTTTCTTT. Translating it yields CASSQVHTMNTEAFF.